A selection of T cell receptor beta chains follows, all from one sample in a study of T cell changes during pregnancy in multiple sclerosis. The table came from immunoSEQ multiplex PCR; TCRdb's copy has only in-frame clones and leaves some out. In the table there are about 36,000 clones, approximately 91% of which are singletons. Here the sequenced sample was CD8+ T cells from peripheral blood mononuclear cells, taken in the third trimester of pregnancy. The receptor source for this set is a female donor with multiple sclerosis, enrolled in a pregnancy study. The CDR3 runs from the conserved cysteine through the conserved F or W. The D gene is left open where the match is weak. Part of the rows lack a size; the others show once, few, many or a class for expanded clones.

V: TRBV4-2; D: .; J: TRBJ1-4; size: .; DNA: TGTGCCAGCAGCCAAGACAGGGGTAATGAAAAACTGTTTTTT; CDR3: CASSQDRGNEKLFF
V: TRBV27; D: .; J: TRBJ2-7; size: .; DNA: TGTGCCAGCAGTTTCGGCGGACAAATCTACGAGCAGTACTTC; CDR3: CASSFGGQIYEQYF
V: TRBV13; D: .; J: TRBJ1-2; size: .; DNA: TGTGCCAGCAGCTTACGGAGGGCACCAAACTATGGCTACACCTTC; CDR3: CASSLRRAPNYGYTF
V: TRBV6-1; D: .; J: TRBJ1-1; size: .; DNA: TGTGCCAGCAGCGCGGGACCGTTGAACACTGAAGCTTTCTTT; CDR3: CASSAGPLNTEAFF
V: TRBV19; D: .; J: TRBJ2-1; size: .; DNA: TGTGCCAGTAGTTCGAGGCACAATGAGCAGTTCTTC; CDR3: CASSSRHNEQFF
V: TRBV11-2; D: .; J: TRBJ2-7; size: .; DNA: TGTGCCAGCCTAGACTCCTACGAGCAGTACTTC; CDR3: CASLDSYEQYF
V: TRBV7-2; D: .; J: TRBJ2-1; size: .; DNA: TGTGCCAGCAGGGTAGAGATTCCCAATGAGCAGTTCTTC; CDR3: CASRVEIPNEQFF
V: TRBV5-6; D: TRBD1; J: TRBJ1-5; size: .; DNA: TGTGCCAGCAGCTCCTATAGGGGGCTGAGTCAGCCCCAGCATTTT; CDR3: CASSSYRGLSQPQHF
V: TRBV7-9; D: TRBD2; J: TRBJ2-5; size: once; DNA: TGTGCCAGCAGCTTCTCTTCGGGAGGGGTCGACCAAGAGACCCAGTACTTC; CDR3: CASSFSSGGVDQETQYF
V: TRBV4-1; D: .; J: TRBJ1-1; size: .; DNA: TGCGCCAGCAGCCAGGCTGTGCTACTAAACACTGAAGCTTTCTTT; CDR3: CASSQAVLLNTEAFF
V: TRBV19; D: .; J: TRBJ1-2; size: many; DNA: TGTGCCAGTAGTATAGTAGGGACACGCGGATATGGCTACACCTTC; CDR3: CASSIVGTRGYGYTF
V: TRBV4-1; D: .; J: TRBJ2-6; size: .; DNA: TGCGCCAGCAGCCCCCAAGGGGATGGGTCCGGGGCCAACGTCCTGACTTTC; CDR3: CASSPQGDGSGANVLTF
V: TRBV19; D: .; J: TRBJ1-6; size: few; DNA: TGTGCCAGTAGTGCCTTTATCTACAATTCACCCCTCCACTTT; CDR3: CASSAFIYNSPLHF
V: TRBV7-9; D: TRBD2; J: TRBJ2-1; size: .; DNA: TGTGCCAGCAGCTTCTCTACTAGCGGGAGCTCCTACAATGAGCAGTTCTTC; CDR3: CASSFSTSGSSYNEQFF
V: TRBV29-1; D: TRBD2; J: TRBJ2-1; size: .; DNA: TGCAGCGTTTACGGGACTAGTCTGTCCAATGAGCAGTTCTTC; CDR3: CSVYGTSLSNEQFF
V: TRBV11-2; D: .; J: TRBJ1-2; size: .; DNA: TGTGCCAGCAGCCTACAGGGAAGAGCAGCTAACTATGGCTACACCTTC; CDR3: CASSLQGRAANYGYTF
V: TRBV14; D: .; J: TRBJ2-7; size: once; DNA: TGTGCCACCCCGTTGCCGCCACCCCCCTCGTTCAGCTCCTACGAGCAGTACTTC; CDR3: CATPLPPPPSFSSYEQYF
V: TRBV5-8; D: TRBD1; J: TRBJ2-2; size: .; DNA: TGTGCCAGCAGCTCGACCCGGGACAGCTACACCGGGGAGCTGTTTTTT; CDR3: CASSSTRDSYTGELFF
V: TRBV19; D: .; J: TRBJ1-1; size: .; DNA: TGTGCCAGTAGCCCGGGACATCCGAACACTGAAGCTTTCTTT; CDR3: CASSPGHPNTEAFF
V: TRBV7-9; D: .; J: TRBJ2-7; size: .; DNA: TGTGCCAGCGGCGGGACAGAGGTCTACGAGCAGTACTTC; CDR3: CASGGTEVYEQYF
V: TRBV9; D: TRBD2; J: TRBJ2-1; size: .; DNA: TGTGCCAGCAGCGTAGAGTTAAAAGCGGGAGGTCTACAGGGCGAGCAGTTCTTC; CDR3: CASSVELKAGGLQGEQFF
V: TRBV14; D: TRBD2; J: TRBJ2-3; size: .; DNA: TGTGCCAGCAGCCAAGATTCCCCTGACAGGCGATTAGCGGGAGGGGAGCGACATACGCAGTATTTT; CDR3: CASSQDSPDRRLAGGERHTQYF
V: TRBV6-5; D: .; J: TRBJ1-1; size: once; DNA: TGTGCCAGCAGTTACCTGCCGGGACAAGGGAACACTGAAGCTTTCTTT; CDR3: CASSYLPGQGNTEAFF
V: TRBV5-6; D: .; J: TRBJ1-1; size: .; DNA: TGTGCCAGCATCCCACAAGCGGAGAACACTGAAGCTTTCTTT; CDR3: CASIPQAENTEAFF
V: TRBV28; D: .; J: TRBJ1-2; size: once; DNA: TGTGCCAGCAGTTTCGTGGGGGCCCTCTATGGCTACACCTTC; CDR3: CASSFVGALYGYTF
V: TRBV11-2; D: TRBD1; J: TRBJ2-1; size: .; DNA: TGTGCCAGCGACAGGGCTTACAATGAGCAGTTCTTC; CDR3: CASDRAYNEQFF
V: TRBV7-9; D: .; J: TRBJ1-2; size: .; DNA: TGTGCCAGCAGGGGGACACCTTTAGACTATGGCTACACCTTC; CDR3: CASRGTPLDYGYTF
V: TRBV19; D: .; J: TRBJ2-7; size: .; DNA: TGTGCCAGTAGTATGAGGACACTTCTCTACGAGCAGTACTTC; CDR3: CASSMRTLLYEQYF
V: TRBV7-9; D: TRBD1; J: TRBJ1-4; size: .; DNA: TGTGCCAGCAGCTCCCTACAGGGGGGGGAAAAACTGTTTTTT; CDR3: CASSSLQGGEKLFF
V: TRBV7-6; D: .; J: TRBJ1-6; size: .; DNA: TGTGCCAGCAGCCCGGGTACAGGGAGCTCCTATAATTCACCCCTCCACTTT; CDR3: CASSPGTGSSYNSPLHF
V: TRBV19; D: TRBD1; J: TRBJ1-4; size: .; DNA: TGTGCCAGTAGTTCGTTTCGGACAGGCGAGAATGAAAAACTGTTTTTT; CDR3: CASSSFRTGENEKLFF
V: TRBV27; D: TRBD2; J: TRBJ2-7; size: .; DNA: TGTGCCAGCAGTCTATCTAGCGGGAGAGTCTACGAGCAGTACTTC; CDR3: CASSLSSGRVYEQYF
V: TRBV27; D: .; J: TRBJ2-7; size: .; DNA: TGTGCCAGCAGTCCCGATATTCTTAGTTACGAGCAGTACTTC; CDR3: CASSPDILSYEQYF
V: TRBV5-8; D: TRBD1; J: TRBJ1-5; size: few; DNA: TGTGCCAGCAGCTCGACAGGGGATCTGCAGCCCCAGCATTTT; CDR3: CASSSTGDLQPQHF
V: TRBV5-1; D: TRBD1; J: TRBJ2-3; size: .; DNA: TGCGCCAGCAGCTTGGTCACAGGGGGCAAGGAGGCAGATACGCAGTATTTT; CDR3: CASSLVTGGKEADTQYF
V: TRBV7-9; D: TRBD2; J: TRBJ2-3; size: .; DNA: TGTGCCAGCAGCTTCTTGGGAGGGATCACAGATACGCAGTATTTT; CDR3: CASSFLGGITDTQYF
V: TRBV29-1; D: .; J: TRBJ1-5; size: .; DNA: TGCAGCGTTGGGAGCTATCAGCCCCAGCATTTT; CDR3: CSVGSYQPQHF
V: TRBV7-3; D: TRBD2; J: TRBJ2-1; size: .; DNA: TGTGCCAGCAGCCAACTAGCGGGGGGCGCAAACAATGAGCAGTTCTTC; CDR3: CASSQLAGGANNEQFF
V: TRBV4-3; D: .; J: TRBJ2-1; size: .; DNA: TGCGCCAGCAGCCAAGATACGGCGGGGAGCTCCTACAATGAGCAGTTCTTC; CDR3: CASSQDTAGSSYNEQFF
V: TRBV7-3; D: .; J: TRBJ1-1; size: .; DNA: TGTGCCAGCAGCTTTGGAGCCACTGAAGCTTTCTTT; CDR3: CASSFGATEAFF
V: TRBV9; D: .; J: TRBJ2-3; size: .; DNA: TGTGCCAGCAGCGCGTTCGGCGGGGAAAACACAGATACGCAGTATTTT; CDR3: CASSAFGGENTDTQYF
V: TRBV11-3; D: .; J: TRBJ1-3; size: .; DNA: TGTGCCAGCAGCTTAGTGGGCTGGTTCAGAGACTCTGGAAACACCATATATTTT; CDR3: CASSLVGWFRDSGNTIYF
V: TRBV6-1; D: TRBD1; J: TRBJ1-5; size: .; DNA: TGTGCCAGCAGTGAAGCGTTGGGGACAGGGGAATGTAATAGCAATCAGCCCCAGCATTTT; CDR3: CASSEALGTGECNSNQPQHF
V: TRBV9; D: .; J: TRBJ1-5; size: .; DNA: TGTGCCAGCAGCGTAACGGGGGGTCTCAATCAGCCCCAGCATTTT; CDR3: CASSVTGGLNQPQHF
V: TRBV29-1; D: .; J: TRBJ1-3; size: .; DNA: TGCAGCGTCCTCCCCTCAGACAGGAGCTCTGGAAACACCATATATTTT; CDR3: CSVLPSDRSSGNTIYF
V: TRBV5-1; D: TRBD1; J: TRBJ1-2; size: once; DNA: TGCGCCAGCAGCTTGGGCCCGACAGGGCTCGATGGCTACACCTTC; CDR3: CASSLGPTGLDGYTF
V: TRBV30; D: .; J: TRBJ1-5; size: .; DNA: TGTGCCTGGAGTGGGGAGGGGATAACGCCCCAGCATTTT; CDR3: CAWSGEGITPQHF
V: TRBV9; D: TRBD1; J: TRBJ1-2; size: once; DNA: TGTGCCAGCAGCGTTCCAGGGGGCGTGGGTGGCTACACCTTC; CDR3: CASSVPGGVGGYTF
V: TRBV30; D: .; J: TRBJ2-1; size: .; DNA: TGTGCCTGGAGTGTACAGGAGGAGCAGTTCTTC; CDR3: CAWSVQEEQFF
V: TRBV2; D: TRBD1; J: TRBJ1-6; size: few; DNA: TGTGCCAGCAGTGGCGGGACAGGATTTAATTCACCCCTCCACTTT; CDR3: CASSGGTGFNSPLHF
V: TRBV28; D: TRBD1; J: TRBJ2-7; size: .; DNA: TGTGCCAGCAGTTTTGGTACAGGGGCCTACGAGCAGTACTTC; CDR3: CASSFGTGAYEQYF
V: TRBV19; D: TRBD2; J: TRBJ2-7; size: .; DNA: TGTGCCAGTTCTCCTAGCGGGAGTAGCGAGCAGTACTTC; CDR3: CASSPSGSSEQYF
V: TRBV18; D: .; J: TRBJ1-5; size: .; DNA: TGTGCCAGCTCACCAAGCGGGACGAATCAGCCCCAGCATTTT; CDR3: CASSPSGTNQPQHF
V: TRBV29-1; D: .; J: TRBJ2-3; size: once; DNA: TGCAGCGTGGGGGCGTCAGGGGCCTACACAGATACGCAGTATTTT; CDR3: CSVGASGAYTDTQYF
V: TRBV29-1; D: TRBD2; J: TRBJ2-1; size: .; DNA: TGCAGCGTTGAGTCCAGCGGGGCCTACAATGAGCAGTTCTTC; CDR3: CSVESSGAYNEQFF